The rows below give T cell receptor beta chains drawn from one sample of a study of T cells in Graves' hyperthyroidism and ophthalmopathy. MiXCR was run by TCRdb on the multiplex PCR reads, yielding one entry per CDR3 protein. The table includes 400,000 or so distinct CDR3 sequences, roughly 15% detected once. The sequenced material came from blood. Receptor source: a woman aged 55-69 years with Graves' ophthalmopathy. Each CDR3 is given with its conserved first and last residue. A D gene is named only where the DNA matches it firmly. Clone sizes are given selectively: once, few, many, or a class where the clone is expanded.

J gene: TRBJ2-2; V gene: TRBV5-1; D gene: .; clone size: many; CDR3 protein: CASSLRLAAANTGELFF; CDR3 DNA: TGCGCCAGCAGCTTGAGGCTAGCAGCTGCGAACACCGGGGAGCTGTTTTTT
J gene: TRBJ2-7; V gene: TRBV6-1; D gene: TRBD2; clone size: many; CDR3 protein: CASGRDGGRLEQYF; CDR3 DNA: TGTGCCAGCGGGCGCGACGGCGGGAGGCTCGAGCAGTACTTC
J gene: TRBJ1-5; V gene: TRBV20-1; D gene: .; clone size: many; CDR3 protein: CSARESGKGGNQPQHF; CDR3 DNA: TGCAGTGCTAGAGAATCGGGGAAAGGGGGCAATCAGCCCCAGCATTTT
J gene: TRBJ2-2; V gene: TRBV12-3/TRBV12-4; D gene: .; clone size: many; CDR3 protein: CASSSPFGRLDGELFF; CDR3 DNA: TGTGCCAGCAGCTCCCCCTTCGGACGGCTTGACGGGGAGCTGTTTTTT
J gene: TRBJ2-5; V gene: TRBV6-1; D gene: TRBD1; clone size: few; CDR3 protein: CASRETGGETQYF; CDR3 DNA: TGTGCCAGCAGAGAGACAGGGGGAGAGACCCAGTACTTC
J gene: TRBJ1-4; V gene: TRBV10-3; D gene: .; clone size: .; CDR3 protein: CAISDRDINEKLFF; CDR3 DNA: TGTGCCATCAGTGATAGGGACATAAATGAAAAACTGTTTTTT
J gene: TRBJ2-1; V gene: TRBV3-1; D gene: TRBD2; clone size: many; CDR3 protein: CASSQVTSGRAGNEQFF; CDR3 DNA: TGTGCCAGCAGCCAAGTGACTAGCGGGAGGGCCGGTAATGAGCAGTTCTTC
J gene: TRBJ2-5; V gene: TRBV7-6; D gene: TRBD1; clone size: many; CDR3 protein: CASSKDRGETQYF; CDR3 DNA: TGTGCCAGCAGCAAGGACAGGGGGGAGACCCAGTACTTC
J gene: TRBJ2-2; V gene: TRBV19; D gene: TRBD1; clone size: .; CDR3 protein: CASSLGQGAFNREIGELFF; CDR3 DNA: TGTGCCAGTAGTTTGGGACAGGGGGCGTTTAATCGGGAGATCGGGGAGCTGTTTTTT
J gene: TRBJ1-1; V gene: TRBV3-1; D gene: .; clone size: .; CDR3 protein: CASSQGGGGRTEAFF; CDR3 DNA: TGTGCCAGCAGCCAAGGGGGGGGAGGTAGAACTGAAGCTTTCTTT
J gene: TRBJ2-3; V gene: TRBV4-1; D gene: .; clone size: few; CDR3 protein: CASSPLHRGGGRVDTQYF; CDR3 DNA: TGCGCCAGCAGCCCATTACACAGGGGAGGCGGGCGAGTAGATACGCAGTATTTT
J gene: TRBJ2-7; V gene: TRBV3-1; D gene: .; clone size: few; CDR3 protein: CASSRLDYEQYF; CDR3 DNA: TGTGCCAGCAGCCGGTTAGACTACGAGCAGTACTTC
J gene: TRBJ2-5; V gene: TRBV7-9; D gene: TRBD2; clone size: many; CDR3 protein: CASSPGTSGRREETQYF; CDR3 DNA: TGTGCCAGCAGCCCCGGGACTAGCGGGAGAAGGGAAGAGACCCAGTACTTC
J gene: TRBJ2-1; V gene: TRBV7-2; D gene: TRBD2; clone size: many; CDR3 protein: CASRRTGTSGGPYNEQFF; CDR3 DNA: TGTGCCAGCAGGCGAACCGGGACTAGCGGGGGGCCCTACAATGAGCAGTTCTTC
J gene: TRBJ2-7; V gene: TRBV5-1; D gene: TRBD2; clone size: .; CDR3 protein: CASSLGAGGVYEQYF; CDR3 DNA: TGCGCCAGCAGCTTGGGAGCGGGAGGTGTCTACGAGCAGTACTTC
J gene: TRBJ2-5; V gene: TRBV11-2; D gene: .; clone size: many; CDR3 protein: CASSWGANSVETQYF; CDR3 DNA: TGTGCCAGCAGCTGGGGGGCGAATAGTGTGGAGACCCAGTACTTC
J gene: TRBJ2-3; V gene: TRBV6-1; D gene: TRBD1; clone size: many; CDR3 protein: CASSDNEGASTDTQYF; CDR3 DNA: TGTGCCAGCAGTGATAACGAGGGGGCGAGCACAGATACGCAGTATTTT
J gene: TRBJ2-3; V gene: TRBV20-1; D gene: TRBD2; clone size: many; CDR3 protein: CSARRGTSGLGDTQYF; CDR3 DNA: TGCAGTGCAAGGCGGGGGACTAGCGGTCTGGGAGATACGCAGTATTTT
J gene: TRBJ2-1; V gene: TRBV2; D gene: TRBD2; clone size: many; CDR3 protein: CASSPRREDPSYNEQFF; CDR3 DNA: TGTGCCAGCAGTCCCAGGCGGGAGGACCCCTCCTACAATGAGCAGTTCTTC
J gene: TRBJ2-1; V gene: TRBV3-1; D gene: TRBD2; clone size: many; CDR3 protein: CASSPTHSGRQDNEQFF; CDR3 DNA: TGTGCCAGCAGCCCGACCCATAGCGGGAGGCAAGACAATGAGCAGTTCTTC
J gene: TRBJ2-1; V gene: TRBV20-1; D gene: .; clone size: many; CDR3 protein: CSARVVTDYNEQFF; CDR3 DNA: TGCAGTGCTAGAGTGGTCACGGATTACAATGAGCAGTTCTTC
J gene: TRBJ2-1; V gene: TRBV7-2; D gene: .; clone size: many; CDR3 protein: CASSFGGAYNEQFF; CDR3 DNA: TGTGCCAGCAGCTTTGGCGGGGCATACAATGAGCAGTTCTTC
J gene: TRBJ1-3; V gene: TRBV3-1; D gene: .; clone size: many; CDR3 protein: CASSQGPLGGNTIYF; CDR3 DNA: TGTGCCAGCAGCCAAGGTCCCCTGGGTGGAAACACCATATATTTT
J gene: TRBJ2-7; V gene: TRBV5-1; D gene: TRBD1; clone size: many; CDR3 protein: CASSPGTGGRSYEQYF; CDR3 DNA: TGCGCCAGCAGCCCGGGGACAGGGGGAAGGTCCTACGAGCAGTACTTC
J gene: TRBJ2-1; V gene: TRBV5-1; D gene: .; clone size: many; CDR3 protein: CASSFTGDRANEQFF; CDR3 DNA: TGCGCCAGCAGCTTCACGGGGGACAGAGCGAATGAGCAGTTCTTC
J gene: TRBJ2-7; V gene: TRBV7-9; D gene: TRBD2; clone size: .; CDR3 protein: CASSLAGTSGIYEQYF; CDR3 DNA: TGTGCCAGCAGCTTAGCGGGGACTAGCGGGATCTACGAGCAGTACTTC
J gene: TRBJ1-1; V gene: TRBV30; D gene: .; clone size: many; CDR3 protein: CAWSWGVQAEAFF; CDR3 DNA: TGTGCCTGGAGTTGGGGGGTTCAGGCTGAAGCTTTCTTT
J gene: TRBJ2-7; V gene: TRBV20-1; D gene: .; clone size: many; CDR3 protein: CSARPREEQYF; CDR3 DNA: TGCAGTGCTAGGCCTCGGGAAGAGCAGTACTTC
J gene: TRBJ2-6; V gene: TRBV7-2; D gene: TRBD1; clone size: few; CDR3 protein: CAGSLRQGAMGANVLTF; CDR3 DNA: TGTGCCGGCAGCCTACGACAGGGGGCGATGGGGGCCAACGTCCTGACTTTC
J gene: TRBJ2-2; V gene: TRBV5-1; D gene: .; clone size: many; CDR3 protein: CASSLSQGNTGELFF; CDR3 DNA: TGCGCCAGCAGCTTGTCGCAGGGGAACACCGGGGAGCTGTTTTTT
J gene: TRBJ2-7; V gene: TRBV28; D gene: .; clone size: many; CDR3 protein: CASSRLQALAYEQYF; CDR3 DNA: TGTGCCAGCAGTAGGCTACAGGCGCTGGCCTACGAGCAGTACTTC
J gene: TRBJ2-3; V gene: TRBV7-9; D gene: .; clone size: many; CDR3 protein: CASSPGMGASTDTQYF; CDR3 DNA: TGTGCCAGCAGCCCTGGGATGGGAGCTAGCACAGATACGCAGTATTTT
J gene: TRBJ2-5; V gene: TRBV7-8; D gene: .; clone size: many; CDR3 protein: CASSIGFRGGQYF; CDR3 DNA: TGTGCCAGCAGCATAGGGTTCAGGGGCGGTCAGTACTTC
J gene: TRBJ2-3; V gene: TRBV28; D gene: TRBD2; clone size: many; CDR3 protein: CASTEGLAEVYTQYF; CDR3 DNA: TGTGCCAGCACCGAGGGACTAGCGGAAGTGTATACGCAGTATTTT
J gene: TRBJ1-1; V gene: TRBV5-1; D gene: .; clone size: many; CDR3 protein: CASSQLGEAFF; CDR3 DNA: TGCGCCAGCAGCCAGCTAGGCGAAGCTTTCTTT
J gene: TRBJ2-1; V gene: TRBV30; D gene: TRBD2; clone size: .; CDR3 protein: CAWSFTSGNYNEQFF; CDR3 DNA: TGTGCCTGGTCATTTACTAGCGGGAATTACAATGAGCAGTTCTTC
J gene: TRBJ1-2; V gene: TRBV29-1; D gene: TRBD1; clone size: .; CDR3 protein: CSARDSDYGYTF; CDR3 DNA: TGCAGCGCCCGGGACAGTGACTATGGCTACACCTTC
J gene: TRBJ2-5; V gene: TRBV7-6; D gene: .; clone size: many; CDR3 protein: CASSTHGYQETQYF; CDR3 DNA: TGTGCCAGCAGCACCCACGGGTACCAAGAGACCCAGTACTTC
J gene: TRBJ1-2; V gene: TRBV11-2; D gene: TRBD1; clone size: many; CDR3 protein: CASRRTGRPGGYTF; CDR3 DNA: TGTGCCAGCCGCAGGACAGGACGACCTGGTGGCTACACCTTC
J gene: TRBJ2-3; V gene: TRBV27; D gene: .; clone size: few; CDR3 protein: CASGITLGSTDTQYF; CDR3 DNA: TGTGCCAGCGGTATTACCCTCGGGAGCACAGATACGCAGTATTTT
J gene: TRBJ2-2; V gene: TRBV7-2; D gene: .; clone size: many; CDR3 protein: CASRLGRKNTGELFF; CDR3 DNA: TGTGCCAGCCGCCTGGGGCGGAAAAACACCGGGGAGCTGTTTTTT
J gene: TRBJ2-1; V gene: TRBV11-2; D gene: TRBD2; clone size: .; CDR3 protein: CASSPLAGGPGEQFF; CDR3 DNA: TGTGCCAGCAGCCCACTAGCGGGAGGGCCCGGGGAGCAGTTCTTC
J gene: TRBJ2-1; V gene: TRBV11-2; D gene: TRBD2; clone size: many; CDR3 protein: CASSLDQGGGKFF; CDR3 DNA: TGTGCCAGCAGCTTAGATCAGGGCGGGGGGAAGTTCTTC
J gene: TRBJ2-5; V gene: TRBV12-3/TRBV12-4; D gene: TRBD2; clone size: many; CDR3 protein: CASAQNTGGGVGETQYF; CDR3 DNA: TGTGCCAGCGCCCAGAACACGGGGGGGGGCGTAGGAGAGACCCAGTACTTC
J gene: TRBJ1-4; V gene: TRBV2; D gene: .; clone size: .; CDR3 protein: CASSGQKNEKLFF; CDR3 DNA: TGTGCCAGCAGTGGGCAGAAGAATGAAAAACTGTTTTTT
J gene: TRBJ2-2; V gene: TRBV29-1; D gene: TRBD2; clone size: many; CDR3 protein: CSVRLAENTGELFF; CDR3 DNA: TGCAGCGTGCGACTAGCTGAGAACACCGGGGAGCTGTTTTTT
J gene: TRBJ1-1; V gene: TRBV14; D gene: .; clone size: few; CDR3 protein: CASSQTSGLGTEAFF; CDR3 DNA: TGTGCCAGCAGCCAAACCTCGGGGCTTGGCACTGAAGCTTTCTTT
J gene: TRBJ1-1; V gene: TRBV7-9; D gene: .; clone size: many; CDR3 protein: CASSLTMNTEAFF; CDR3 DNA: TGTGCCAGCAGCCTTACCATGAACACTGAAGCTTTCTTT
J gene: TRBJ2-7; V gene: TRBV4-2; D gene: .; clone size: .; CDR3 protein: CASSYGERGEQYF; CDR3 DNA: TGTGCCAGCAGCTATGGCGAGAGGGGTGAGCAGTACTTC
J gene: TRBJ1-1; V gene: TRBV13; D gene: .; clone size: many; CDR3 protein: CASSLSGTMNTEAFF; CDR3 DNA: TGTGCCAGCAGCTTAAGTGGGACTATGAACACTGAAGCTTTCTTT
J gene: TRBJ2-7; V gene: TRBV4-2; D gene: .; clone size: many; CDR3 protein: CASSQDDLAFEQYF; CDR3 DNA: TGTGCCAGCAGCCAAGATGATCTAGCGTTCGAGCAGTACTTC
J gene: TRBJ2-2; V gene: TRBV19; D gene: .; clone size: few; CDR3 protein: CASSTRQNTGELFF; CDR3 DNA: TGTGCCAGTAGTACCAGACAGAACACCGGGGAGCTGTTTTTT
J gene: TRBJ2-5; V gene: TRBV30; D gene: .; clone size: .; CDR3 protein: CAWSVGRDGETQCF; CDR3 DNA: TGTGCCTGGAGTGTTGGACGGGACGGAGAGACCCAGTGCTTC